The sequence of this TCR beta chain was determined in a study of shared clonotypes between healthy human individuals. Study-level findings and limits: Compared with memory subsets, naive subsets generally had larger estimated richness. Having only a few donors restricted how much genetic and exposure-history diversity was captured.

Remarks on this clone: Its antigen remains unknown.

CD45RO-negative CD8 cells positively selected for CCR7 made up the naive population, which excluded terminally differentiated effector memory CD45RA+ cells. Evenly divided among several immunoSEQ plates was the genomic DNA of each subset. Some clones are missing from TCRdb's copy, which holds only in-frame ones; the method was immunoSEQ multiplex PCR. The sample comprises roughly 1,800,000 clones, roughly 94% of which are singletons, and under 1.5% rests with the top ten. Germline values: CDR1 SNHLY, CDR2 FYNNEI. The germline V and J ends were trimmed by 3 bases and 8 bases, with 8 bases remaining between them. This CDR3 region has 11 residues.

The chain links TRBV2 to TRBJ2-7, with D perhaps TRBD2 (6 bases). Input material: naive CD8+ T cells sorted from blood. The TCR originated in a man aged 18 to 35 in good health. The CDR3 spells CASSEGRQQYF. The CDR3 coding sequence is TGTGCCAGCAGTGAGGGGAGGCAGCAGTACTTC. The full variable domain, rest sourced from reference TRBV2 and TRBJ2-7, is EPEVTQTPSHQVTQMGQEVILRCVPISNHLYFYWYRQILGQKVEFLVSFYNNEISEKSEIFDDQFSVERPDGSNFTLKIRSTKLEDSAMYFCASSEGRQQYFGPGTRLTVT.